This passage covers 26 T cell receptor beta chains from one sample sequenced in a study of blood T cell repertoires in COVID-19. The method was immunoSEQ multiplex PCR; TCRdb's version includes in-frame clones alone and lacks a portion of them. This repertoire shows approximately 300,000 clones, roughly 88% found once; its top ten account for roughly 4.3%. Sequencing was performed on PBMCs or T cells enriched from blood (not recorded which). The origin of the receptors is a woman younger than 45 who had recovered from COVID-19.

This clone was observed a single time. The CDR3 DNA reads TGTGCCAGCAGGCTGCTAGCGGGCCCCTACGAGCAGTACTTC. Translated: CASRLLAGPYEQYF. V gene TRBV28 combines with J gene TRBJ2-7; 8 bases line up with TRBD2. CDR3 length equals 14 residues. CDR1 and CDR2 (germline): MDHEN, SYDVKM. Trimming at V came to 6 bases and at J to 2 bases, leaving 6 bases not matched to a gene.

This chain connects TRBV28 to TRBJ1-4; D gene uncertain. The germline V gene encodes CDR1 MDHEN and CDR2 SYDVKM. The V end was cut by 8 bases, the J end by 0 bases, with 13 bases between. This CDR3 has 15 amino acids. The CDR3 is CASEGPLATNEKLFF. CDR3 nucleotides: TGTGCCAGCGAGGGCCCCTTAGCAACTAATGAAAAACTGTTTTTT.

The chain couples TRBV6-4 to TRBJ1-6; unclear D gene. CDR3 size: 14 residues. V lost 7 bases to trimming and J lost 3 bases, with 10 bases between them. The germline CDR1 and CDR2 sequences are MRHNA and SNTAGT. Here the CDR3 reads CASKSGGYNSPLHF. DNA for the CDR3: TGTGCCAGCAAATCCGGCGGCTATAATTCACCCCTCCACTTT.

This clone was detected only once. The chain has TRBV28 and TRBJ2-7; 7 nucleotides line up with TRBD1. The trim removed 6 bases at V and 4 bases at J, leaving 0 bases unmatched. CDR1 and CDR2 from the germline V gene are MDHEN and SYDVKM. CDR3 length: 11 amino acids. Here the CDR3 reads CASRGQYEQYF. The CDR3 DNA follows: TGTGCCAGCAGGGGACAGTACGAGCAGTACTTC.

The chain has TRBV7-2 and TRBJ2-3; TRBD1 aligns across 7 bases. The trim removed 7 bases at V and 3 bases at J, leaving 7 bases unmatched. This CDR3 contains 14 residues. Germline V CDR1 and CDR2: SGHTA, FQGNSA. Here the CDR3 DNA reads TGTGCCAGCAAAAACAGGGGTGGGACAGATACGCAGTATTTT. Translated, it gives CASKNRGGTDTQYF.

The chain combines TRBV28 with TRBJ2-7; D is possibly TRBD2 (6 bases). Trimming stripped 5 bases from V and 3 bases from J, with 14 bases between. Germline V lookup: CDR1 MDHEN, CDR2 SYDVKM. CDR3 length: 14 amino acids. The CDR3 is CASSASGVRYEQYF. For the CDR3, the DNA is TGTGCCAGCAGTGCCTCGGGGGTTCGCTACGAGCAGTACTTC.

The chain links TRBV3-1 (or the pseudogene TRBV3-2) to TRBJ1-4; D is uncertain. The germline CDR1 and CDR2 sequences are LGHDT and YNNKEL (reference sequence). V gave up 3 bases and J gave up 2 bases, with 7 bases separating them. This CDR3 comprises 14 residues. The CDR3 here is CASSHPLTNEKLFF. CDR3 nucleotide sequence: TGTGCCAGCAGCCACCCTTTGACTAATGAAAAACTGTTTTTT.

This chain joins TRBV5-1 and TRBJ2-1; 7 bases fit TRBD2. CDR3 size: 15 residues. Trimming removed 2 bases from V and 7 bases from J; junction bases left unmatched: 9. Germline CDR1 reads SGHRS; CDR2 reads YFSETQ. In nucleotides, the CDR3 is TGCGCCAGCAGCTTAGGCGGGAGTAGATTGAATGAGCAGTTCTTC. Protein sequence: CASSLGGSRLNEQFF. Full variable domain (missing parts from reference TRBV5-1 and TRBJ2-1): KAGVTQTPRYLIKTRGQQVTLSCSPISGHRSVSWYQQTPGQGLQFLFEYFSETQRNKGNFPGRFSGRQFSNSRSEMNVSTLELGDSALYLCASSLGGSRLNEQFFGPGTRLTVL.

This chain connects TRBV29-1 to TRBJ1-2; 9 nucleotides agree with TRBD1. Germline V CDR1 and CDR2: SQVTM, ANQGSEA. The CDR3 loop spans 13 amino acids. Trimming removed 7 bases from V and 2 bases from J; junction bases left unmatched: 5. This CDR3 is CSGGQGINYGYTF. The CDR3 DNA is TGCAGCGGCGGACAGGGGATCAACTATGGCTACACCTTC.

CDR3 nucleotide sequence: TGTGCCAGCAGTTTTCAGACAGGGGGTAGAGACGAGCAGTACTTC. Its translation is CASSFQTGGRDEQYF. The chain is built from TRBV6-5 and TRBJ2-7; 9 positions match TRBD1. Germline V lookup: CDR1 MNHEY, CDR2 SVGAGI. The CDR3 spans 15 residues. V shed 4 bases and J 5 bases; nucleotides not matched to a gene: 9.

This clone was seen more than once but under ten times. The chain recombines TRBV19 with TRBJ2-1; the match to TRBD2 covers 12 bases. J gave up 6 bases and V 3 bases, and 3 bases lay outside the gene matches. The CDR3 extends over 15 amino acids. Germline values: CDR1 LNHDA, CDR2 SQIVND (reference sequence). This CDR3 is CASSIQGLAGNEQFF. For the CDR3, the DNA is TGTGCCAGTAGTATTCAGGGACTAGCGGGCAATGAGCAGTTCTTC.

This sequence joins TRBV30 and TRBJ2-7, with TRBD1 identical over 8 bases. Germline lookup yields CDR1 GTSNPN and CDR2 SVGIG (reference sequence). With V trimmed by 0 bases and J by 3 bases, 7 bases remained unmatched. The CDR3 is 15 amino acids. The CDR3 DNA reads as TGTGCCTGGAGTGTTATACAGGGGACAGGCTACGAGCAGTACTTC. Protein sequence: CAWSVIQGTGYEQYF.

The rearrangement joins TRBV7-8 to TRBJ1-2, with D perhaps matching TRBD1 (6 bases). From germline, CDR1 is SGHVS and CDR2 FQNEAQ. V was shortened by 6 bases and J by 2 bases, with 19 bases between the two germline ends. This CDR3 contains 16 residues. CDR3 residues: CASRPTGIEENYGYTF. The CDR3, as DNA: TGTGCCAGCAGACCTACAGGGATTGAAGAGAACTATGGCTACACCTTC.

The sample holds a few counts of this clone. The chain combines TRBV5-4 with TRBJ1-6; no firm D call. V was shortened by 7 bases and J by 8 bases, with 16 bases between the two germline ends. CDR1 SGHNT and CDR2 YYREEE come from the germline V gene (reference sequence). This CDR3 is 14 amino acids long. DNA for the CDR3: TGTGCCAGCCATAGGACTGGGTTGGATTCACCCCTCCACTTT. Its translation is CASHRTGLDSPLHF.

The V gene is TRBV7-8, the J gene TRBJ1-5; tentatively, D is TRBD1 (5 bases). The germline CDR1 and CDR2 sequences are SGHVS and FQNEAQ. V was clipped by 5 bases and J by 3 bases, with 14 bases between them. This CDR3 has 15 residues. The CDR3 DNA sequence: TGTGCCAGCAGCCGAGGCGGGGGGATCAATCAGCCCCAGCATTTT. Translation: CASSRGGGINQPQHF. The entire variable domain, with the rest obtained from reference TRBV7-8 and TRBJ1-5, is as follows: GAGVSQSPRYKVAKRGQDVALRCDPISGHVSLFWYQQALGQGPEFLTYFQNEAQLDKSGLPSDRFFAERPEGSVSTLKIQRTQQEDSAVYLCASSRGGGINQPQHFGDGTRLSIL.

This chain links TRBV11-2 with TRBJ2-7; 12 bases fit TRBD1. There are 16 residues in the CDR3. The V and J ends lost 2 bases and 5 bases, in that order; junction bases with no gene match: 7. Germline CDR1 and CDR2: SGHAT and FQNNGV. The CDR3 bases are TGTGCCAGCAGCTTATCAGCCGGGACAGGGGGCCACGAGCAGTACTTC. It is translated as CASSLSAGTGGHEQYF.

The CDR3 bases are TGTGCCAGCAGTTCACACAGGGTATTCATCACTGAAGCTTTCTTT. It yields the protein CASSSHRVFITEAFF. The chain employs TRBV27 and TRBJ1-1, with a tentative D call TRBD1 (6 bases). The V gene's germline CDR1 is MNHEY and CDR2 SMNVEV (reference sequence). This CDR3 has 15 residues. The ends were cut back, 4 bases at V and 4 bases at J, with 16 bases in the middle.

The chain combines TRBV11-3 with TRBJ1-4; 10 nucleotides line up with TRBD1. The CDR3 length is 18 residues. CDR1 and CDR2 from the germline V gene are SGHNT and YENEEA. V shed 3 bases, J shed 0 bases, and the junction held 7 bases outside the gene matches. The CDR3 nucleotides are TGTGCCAGCAGCTTCCGGGACAGGGGACGGACAACTAATGAAAAACTGTTTTTT. Amino acid sequence: CASSFRDRGRTTNEKLFF.

V is TRBV4-1 and J is TRBJ1-2, with D tentatively TRBD1 (5 bases). Germline loops: CDR1 MGHRA, CDR2 YSYEKL. Trimming took off 3 bases at V and 4 bases at J, with 18 bases between the two ends. The CDR3 is 16 amino acids. For the CDR3, the DNA is TGCGCCAGCAGCCAGTACCAAAGTGACAGTTTCTATGGCTACACCTTC. Its translation: CASSQYQSDSFYGYTF.

This clone was found a few times. This chain uses TRBV5-1 with TRBJ2-3, with 7 bases lining up with TRBD1. The trim removed 7 bases at V and 2 bases at J, leaving 7 bases unmatched. Per germline, CDR1 SGHRS and CDR2 YFSETQ. The CDR3 runs 14 residues. DNA of the CDR3: TGCGCCAGCGGGGGACAGTCGCTCACAGATACGCAGTATTTT. It encodes CASGGQSLTDTQYF. The full variable domain, in which reference TRBV5-1 and TRBJ2-3 provide the parts outside the CDR3, is KAGVTQTPRYLIKTRGQQVTLSCSPISGHRSVSWYQQTPGQGLQFLFEYFSETQRNKGNFPGRFSGRQFSNSRSEMNVSTLELGDSALYLCASGGQSLTDTQYFGPGTRLTVL.

The sample holds a few counts of this clone. The genes are TRBV11-3 and TRBJ1-1; D might be TRBD1 (6 bases). CDR1 and CDR2 from the germline V gene are SGHNT and YENEEA. V was trimmed by 1 base and J by 8 bases, leaving 11 bases between them. The length of the CDR3 is 13 residues. As DNA, the CDR3 is TGTGCCAGCAGCTTAGCGGGTCAGGGGGAAGCTTTCTTT. Protein: CASSLAGQGEAFF.

The chain uses TRBV25-1 and TRBJ2-1; TRBD2 matches at 8 bases. The ends lost 6 bases at V and 6 bases at J; junction bases unmatched: 13. The CDR3 totals 16 residues. Germline CDR1 reads MGHDK; CDR2 reads SYGVNS. The CDR3 coding sequence is TGTGCCAGCAGCCAATACCGGGGGGGTAGGGGCAATGAGCAGTTCTTC. This encodes CASSQYRGGRGNEQFF.

V and J are TRBV6-5 and TRBJ1-2; D may be TRBD1 (5 bases). Between the trimmed V and J ends, which lost 6 bases and 0 bases, there was a span of 14 bases. This CDR3 contains 15 residues. Germline CDR1 MNHEY, CDR2 SVGAGI. The CDR3 nucleotides read TGTGCCAGCAGGCCAAATCAACAGGCTAACTATGGCTACACCTTC. It encodes CASRPNQQANYGYTF.

J is TRBJ2-1 and V is TRBV7-9; TRBD2 might be the D (5 bases). This CDR3 is built from 12 residues. From germline, CDR1 is SEHNR and CDR2 FQNEAQ (reference sequence). Trimming shortened V by 4 bases and J by 7 bases, and 8 bases separated the two germline ends. The CDR3: CASSSGGNEQFF. CDR3 coding DNA: TGTGCCAGCAGCTCCGGAGGAAATGAGCAGTTCTTC. Full variable domain (rest looked up from reference TRBV7-9 and TRBJ2-1): DTGVSQNPRHKITKRGQNVTFRCDPISEHNRLYWYRQTLGQGPEFLTYFQNEAQLEKSRLLSDRFSAERPKGSFSTLEIQRTEQGDSAMYLCASSSGGNEQFFGPGTRLTVL.

The chain couples TRBV29-1 to TRBJ1-2; 7 nucleotides line up with TRBD1. J lost 6 bases, V lost 6 bases, and 10 bases had no gene match. CDR1 SQVTM and CDR2 ANQGSEA come from the germline V gene. CDR3 length: 13 amino acids. CDR3 protein: CSVEGQQVNGYTF. In DNA, the CDR3 is TGCAGCGTCGAGGGACAGCAGGTAAATGGCTACACCTTC.

The rearrangement uses TRBV7-6 and TRBJ2-7; 13 nucleotides align to TRBD2. J lost 2 bases, V lost 0 bases, and 4 bases had no gene match. The germline V gene encodes CDR1 SGHVS and CDR2 FNYEAQ. The CDR3 has 17 amino acids. The CDR3 DNA reads as TGTGCCAGCAGCTTAGCCGGACTAGCGGGAGAAGCCTACGAGCAGTACTTC. Translating it yields CASSLAGLAGEAYEQYF.